One sample yielded the 7 T cell receptor delta chains listed below, sequenced in a study of γδ T cells in repeated Plasmodium falciparum infection. TCRdb re-called clones from the multiplex PCR reads using CATT. The repertoire holds around 86,000 delta-chain clones, 1.4% seen once, with 9% in the top ten. Vgamma9/Vdelta2+ and Vdelta2-negative gammadelta T cells were flow-sorted from PBMC for bulk sequencing. The specimen sequenced was gamma-delta T cells from blood. The source of these receptors is a pool of human donors (malaria-infected and uninfected, not separated).

This clone was seen only a few times. The amino acid sequence in TCRdb belongs to a much larger clone and departs from this DNA's translation at residue 3, likely a sequencing read error; the sequence shown is translated from the DNA. The chain is built from TRDV1 and TRDJ1, with TRDD3 matching over 8 bases. Here the J gene was assigned by germline matching of the DNA, as TCRdb has none. The CDR3 has 16 residues. CDR1 and CDR2 (germline): TSWWSYY, QGS. The CDR3 DNA is TGTGCTTTTGGGGAAGATCTTTTTCTGGGGGAAAATAAACTCATCTTT. Its protein is CAFGEDLFLGENKLIF.

The chain links TRDV3 to TRDJ1, with TRDD3 identical over 9 bases. TCRdb does not report a J gene; here it was assigned by matching the DNA to germline references. This CDR3 region has 22 residues. V dropped 0 bases and J dropped 4; count of bases not matched to a gene: 30. Germline lookup yields CDR1 TVYSNPD and CDR2 GDNSRS (reference sequence). The CDR3 sequence is CAFRTVLPLPGDTRIMGDKLIF. CDR3 coding DNA: TGTGCCTTTAGGACAGTCCTTCCCCTCCCTGGGGATACGCGTATTATGGGCGATAAACTCATCTTT.

Regarding this clone: This DNA's translation and the protein TCRdb lists, from a much larger clone, do not match at residue 12, likely due to a read error; the protein shown is translated from the DNA. The gene calls are TRDV2 and TRDJ3, with TRDD3 identical over 12 bases. CDR3 length: 18 amino acids. Germline V CDR1 and CDR2: GEAIGNYY, EKD. The CDR3 region has the DNA TGTGCCTGTGACATACTGGGGGATACTTTTTGGGGCACCCGACAGATGTTTTTC. Translated: CACDILGDTFWGTRQMFF.

To note about this clone: TCRdb's listed protein matches a much larger clone and diverges from this DNA's translation at residue 19, likely through a read error; the protein shown comes from the DNA. V usage is TRDV1 and J usage is TRDJ1, with 8 bases identical to TRDD3. CDR1 is TSWWSYY and CDR2 is QGS in the germline V gene. The CDR3 consists of 22 residues. As DNA, the CDR3 is TGTGCTCTTGGGGAACTTTTCCCACGTCCTCCTTACTGGGGGTCTTCCACCGATAGACTCATCTTT. Translating gives CALGELFPRPPYWGSSTDRLIF.

This clone came up a few times. The likely explanation is a read error, given a far larger clone one base away. The same CDR3 can be traced to other DNA sequences in this sample. The chain uses TRDV3 and TRDJ1, with D maybe TRDD2 (6 bases). CDR3 length: 17 amino acids. In germline, CDR1 is TVYSNPD, CDR2 GDNSRS (reference sequence). CDR3 DNA: TGCGCCTATAAACCTTCCCCTCGGGGGGCCCGCACCGATAAACTCATCTTT. Encoded protein: CAYKPSPRGARTDKLIF.

Worth noting for this clone: TCRdb lists the protein of a much larger clone for this DNA, which differs at residue 3, so this is likely a read error; the protein given here is translated from the DNA itself. The gene calls are TRDV3 and TRDJ1; tentatively, D is TRDD2 or TRDD3 (8 bases each). Matching the DNA to germline supplied the J gene, which TCRdb does not give. Trimming left V 4 bases short and J 0 bases short, with 27 bases between. The germline gives CDR1 TVYSNPD, CDR2 GDNSRS (reference sequence). The CDR3 runs to 18 residues. CDR3 amino acids: CASAFLVKLGVNTDKLIF. In DNA form, the CDR3 reads TGTGCCTCTGCCTTCCTAGTTAAACTGGGGGTTAACACCGATAAACTCATCTTT.

A word on this clone: Since a far larger clone is one base different, this is likely a read error. Within the sample, other DNA sequences also encode this same CDR3. The chain has TRDV2 and TRDJ2, with 11 nucleotides matching TRDD3. In the absence of a J gene in TCRdb, the DNA was matched to germline to assign it here. Germline values: CDR1 GEAIGNYY, CDR2 EKD. The CDR3 spans 15 residues. The CDR3 nucleotides read TGTGCCTGCGACACCCTGGGGGATACACCAGCACAACTCTTCTTT. As protein: CACDTLGDTPAQLFF.